The present T cell receptor (beta chain) was sequenced within a study of glioma-infiltrating T cells after dendritic cell vaccination. Trimming left V 6 bases short and J 4 bases short, with 13 bases between. CDR1 MDHEN and CDR2 SYDVKM come from the germline V gene. This CDR3 is 15 amino acids long. TCRdb's copy holds only in-frame clones and misses some; the assay was immunoSEQ multiplex PCR. The sample lists roughly 20,000 clones, 79% occurring once. Sequenced here: blood, sampled before dendritic cell vaccination. The gene calls are TRBV28 and TRBJ2-6; tentative D call: TRBD1 (6 bases). The receptor's source is a human donor with glioblastoma. CDR3 DNA: TGTGCCAGCAGACCATCCCAGGGGGGGGCCAACGTCCTGACTTTC. This encodes CASRPSQGGANVLTF.